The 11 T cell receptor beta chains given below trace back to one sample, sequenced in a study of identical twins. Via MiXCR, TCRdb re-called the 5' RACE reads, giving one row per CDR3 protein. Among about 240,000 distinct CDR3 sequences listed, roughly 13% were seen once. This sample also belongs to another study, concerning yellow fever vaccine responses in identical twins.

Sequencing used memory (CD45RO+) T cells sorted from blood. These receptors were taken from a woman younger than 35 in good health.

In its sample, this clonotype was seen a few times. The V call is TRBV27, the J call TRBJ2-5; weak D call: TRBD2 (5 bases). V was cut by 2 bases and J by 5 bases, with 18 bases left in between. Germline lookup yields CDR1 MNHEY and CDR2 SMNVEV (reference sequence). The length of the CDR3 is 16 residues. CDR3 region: CASSLRGSLTAETQYF. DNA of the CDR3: TGTGCCAGCAGTTTAAGAGGGAGTTTAACGGCGGAGACCCAGTACTTC.

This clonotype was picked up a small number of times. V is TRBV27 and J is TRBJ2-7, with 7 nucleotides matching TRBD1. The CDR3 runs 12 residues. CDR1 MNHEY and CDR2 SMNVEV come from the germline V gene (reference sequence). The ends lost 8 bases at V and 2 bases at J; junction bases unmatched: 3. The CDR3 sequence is CASLGQTYEQYF. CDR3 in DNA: TGTGCCAGCCTGGGACAGACCTACGAGCAGTACTTC.

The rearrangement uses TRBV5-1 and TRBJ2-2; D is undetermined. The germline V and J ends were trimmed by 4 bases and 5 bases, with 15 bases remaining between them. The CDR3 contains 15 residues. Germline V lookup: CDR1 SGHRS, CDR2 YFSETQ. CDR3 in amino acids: CASSAISLVTGELFF. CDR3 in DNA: TGCGCCAGCAGCGCAATCTCCCTAGTTACCGGGGAGCTGTTTTTT.

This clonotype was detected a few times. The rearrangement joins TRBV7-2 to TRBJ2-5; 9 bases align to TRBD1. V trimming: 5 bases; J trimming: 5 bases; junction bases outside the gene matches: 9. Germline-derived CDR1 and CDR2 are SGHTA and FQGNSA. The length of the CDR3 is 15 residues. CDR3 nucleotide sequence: TGTGCCAGCAGCATTACAGGGGGCGCCCAGGAGACCCAGTACTTC. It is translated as CASSITGGAQETQYF.

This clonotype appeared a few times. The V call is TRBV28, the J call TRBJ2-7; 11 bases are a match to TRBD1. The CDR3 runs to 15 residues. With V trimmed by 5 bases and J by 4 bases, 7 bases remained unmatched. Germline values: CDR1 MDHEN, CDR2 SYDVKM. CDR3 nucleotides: TGTGCCAGCAGTCCTACCCGGGACAGGGGGTACGAGCAGTACTTC. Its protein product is CASSPTRDRGYEQYF.

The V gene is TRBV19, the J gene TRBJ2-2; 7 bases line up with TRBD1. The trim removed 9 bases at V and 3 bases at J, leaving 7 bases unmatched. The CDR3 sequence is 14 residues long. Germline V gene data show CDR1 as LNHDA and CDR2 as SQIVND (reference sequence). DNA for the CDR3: TGTGCCAGCCGGGACAGTGGGTACACCGGGGAGCTGTTTTTT. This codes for CASRDSGYTGELFF.

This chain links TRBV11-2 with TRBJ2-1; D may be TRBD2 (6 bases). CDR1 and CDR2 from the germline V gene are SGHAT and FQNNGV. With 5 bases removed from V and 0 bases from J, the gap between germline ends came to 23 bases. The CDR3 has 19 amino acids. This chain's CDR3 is CASSAPGGGIADSYNEQFF. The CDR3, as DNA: TGTGCCAGCAGCGCACCCGGGGGAGGAATTGCTGACTCCTACAATGAGCAGTTCTTC.

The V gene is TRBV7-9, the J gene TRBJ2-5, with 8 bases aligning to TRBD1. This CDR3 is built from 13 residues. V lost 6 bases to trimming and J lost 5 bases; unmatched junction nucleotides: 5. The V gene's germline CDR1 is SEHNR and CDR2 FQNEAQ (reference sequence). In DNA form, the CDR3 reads TGTGCCAGCAGACCGACAGGGGTGGAGACCCAGTACTTC. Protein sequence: CASRPTGVETQYF.

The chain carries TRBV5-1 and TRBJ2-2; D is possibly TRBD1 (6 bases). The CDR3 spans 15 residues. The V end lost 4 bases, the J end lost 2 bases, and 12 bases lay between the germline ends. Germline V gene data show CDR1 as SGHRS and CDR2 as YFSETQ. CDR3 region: CASSQGQTNTGELFF. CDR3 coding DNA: TGCGCCAGCAGCCAAGGACAGACCAACACCGGGGAGCTGTTTTTT.

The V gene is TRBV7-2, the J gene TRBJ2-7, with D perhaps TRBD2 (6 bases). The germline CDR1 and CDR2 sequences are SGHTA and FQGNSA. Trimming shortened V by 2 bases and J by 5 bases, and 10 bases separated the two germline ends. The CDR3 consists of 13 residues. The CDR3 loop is CASSLWAGNEQYF. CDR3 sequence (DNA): TGTGCCAGCAGCTTATGGGCGGGGAACGAGCAGTACTTC.

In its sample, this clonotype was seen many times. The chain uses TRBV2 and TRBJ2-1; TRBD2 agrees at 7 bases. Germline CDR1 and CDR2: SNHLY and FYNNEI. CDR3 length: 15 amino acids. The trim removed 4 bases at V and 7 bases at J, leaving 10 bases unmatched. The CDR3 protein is CASSGAGGSGNEQFF. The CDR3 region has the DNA TGTGCCAGCAGTGGAGCGGGCGGGAGTGGTAATGAGCAGTTCTTC.